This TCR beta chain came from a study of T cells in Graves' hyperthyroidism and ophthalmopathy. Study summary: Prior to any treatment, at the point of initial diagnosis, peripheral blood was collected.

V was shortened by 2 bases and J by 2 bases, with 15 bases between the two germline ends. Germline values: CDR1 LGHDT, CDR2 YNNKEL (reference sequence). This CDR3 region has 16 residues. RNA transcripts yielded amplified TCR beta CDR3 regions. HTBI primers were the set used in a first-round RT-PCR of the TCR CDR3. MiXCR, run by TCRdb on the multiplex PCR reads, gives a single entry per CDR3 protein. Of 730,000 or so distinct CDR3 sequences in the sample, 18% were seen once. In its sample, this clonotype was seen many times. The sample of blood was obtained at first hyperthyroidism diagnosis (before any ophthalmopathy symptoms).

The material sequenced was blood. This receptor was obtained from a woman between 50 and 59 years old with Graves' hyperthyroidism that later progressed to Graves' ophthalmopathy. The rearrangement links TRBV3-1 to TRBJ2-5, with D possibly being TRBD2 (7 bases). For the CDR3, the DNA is TGTGCCAGCAGCCAAACCGGGGGGCTCCCACAAGAGACCCAGTACTTC. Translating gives CASSQTGGLPQETQYF.